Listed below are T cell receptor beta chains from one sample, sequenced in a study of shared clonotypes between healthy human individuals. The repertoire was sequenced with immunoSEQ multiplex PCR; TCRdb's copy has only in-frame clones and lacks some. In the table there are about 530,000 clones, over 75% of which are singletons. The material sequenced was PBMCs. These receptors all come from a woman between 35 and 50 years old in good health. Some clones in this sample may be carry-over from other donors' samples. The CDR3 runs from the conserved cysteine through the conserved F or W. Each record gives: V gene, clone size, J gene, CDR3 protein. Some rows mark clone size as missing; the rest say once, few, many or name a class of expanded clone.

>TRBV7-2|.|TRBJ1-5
CASSFDRGGNQPQHF
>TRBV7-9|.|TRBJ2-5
CASSLQGGGETQYF
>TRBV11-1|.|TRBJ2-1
CASSLEGLADEQFF
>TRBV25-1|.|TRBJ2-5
CASSDGEGGETQYF
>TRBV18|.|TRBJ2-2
CASSPAPWTGGPGELFF
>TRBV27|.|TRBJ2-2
CASSSTSGGPWTGELFF
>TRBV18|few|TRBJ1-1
CASSPQTGNTEAFF
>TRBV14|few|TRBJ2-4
CASSGSRGNIQYF
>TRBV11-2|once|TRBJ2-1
CASSLASRNEQFF
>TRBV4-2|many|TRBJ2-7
CASSQKFGWSVAGVVVEQYF
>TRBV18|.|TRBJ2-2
CASSGQGGSSNTGELFF
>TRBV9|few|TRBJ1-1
CASSVGMGTGLMNTEAFF
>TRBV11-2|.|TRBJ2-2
CASSSRGSGPTGELFF
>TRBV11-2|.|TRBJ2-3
CASSLGLVGDTQYF
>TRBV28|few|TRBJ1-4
CASSLFGAQGFGNEKLFF
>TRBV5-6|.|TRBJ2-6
CASSPRDRGRSGANVLTF
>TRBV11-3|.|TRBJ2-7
CASSLAAGESYEQYF
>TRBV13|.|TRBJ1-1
CASSLGPIGRGGTEAFF
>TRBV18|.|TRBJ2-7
CASSPRRGSQLSYEQYF
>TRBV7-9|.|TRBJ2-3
CASSLASGISTDTQYF
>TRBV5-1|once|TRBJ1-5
CASSAQGEQPQHF
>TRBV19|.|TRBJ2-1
CASSMGWRNEQFF
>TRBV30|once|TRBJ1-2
CAWSADGQNYGYTF
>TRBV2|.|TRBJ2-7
CASSLTYEQYF
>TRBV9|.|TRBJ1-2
CASSVAGQGIGYTF
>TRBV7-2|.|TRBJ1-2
CASSLGHYGYTF
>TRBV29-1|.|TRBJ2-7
CSVGTGVGAYEQYF
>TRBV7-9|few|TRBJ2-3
CASMGGTDTQYF
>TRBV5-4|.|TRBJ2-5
CASSLRESGETQYF
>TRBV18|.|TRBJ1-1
CASSPGQGGVEAFF
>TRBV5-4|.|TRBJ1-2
CASRGWLREDTKLAYTF
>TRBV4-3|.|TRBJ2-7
CASSPRDRAHEQYF
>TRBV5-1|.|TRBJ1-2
CASSLGIQTNYGYTF
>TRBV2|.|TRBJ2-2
CASIADANTGELFF
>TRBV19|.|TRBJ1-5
CASSMRQINQPQHF
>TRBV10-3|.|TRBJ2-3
CAISANPLGDTQYF
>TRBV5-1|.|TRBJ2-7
CASSLGDFDEQYF